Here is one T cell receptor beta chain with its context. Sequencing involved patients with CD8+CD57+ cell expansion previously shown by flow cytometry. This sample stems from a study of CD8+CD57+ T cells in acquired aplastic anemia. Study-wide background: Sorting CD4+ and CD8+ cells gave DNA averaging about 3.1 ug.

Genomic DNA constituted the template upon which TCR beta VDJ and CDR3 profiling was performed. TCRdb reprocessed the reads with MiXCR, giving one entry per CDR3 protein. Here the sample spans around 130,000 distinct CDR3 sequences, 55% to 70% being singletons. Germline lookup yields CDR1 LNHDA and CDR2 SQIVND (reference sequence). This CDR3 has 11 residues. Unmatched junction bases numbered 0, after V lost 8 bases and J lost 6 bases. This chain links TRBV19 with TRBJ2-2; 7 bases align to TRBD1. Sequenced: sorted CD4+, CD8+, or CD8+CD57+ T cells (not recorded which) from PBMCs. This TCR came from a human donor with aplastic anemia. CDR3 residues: CASQGAGELFF. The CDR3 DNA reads TGTGCCAGTCAGGGGGCCGGGGAGCTGTTTTTT.